This T cell receptor beta chain comes out of a study of patients and donors after allogeneic stem cell transplantation. TCRdb called the RT-PCR reads again in MiXCR, with one record for every CDR3 protein. The sample lists some 60,000 distinct CDR3 sequences; approximately 12% were seen once. This clonotype was detected a few times. Source material: blood, either unsorted or a sorted T cell fraction (not recorded which). This receptor was identified in a human donor who was either an allogeneic HSCT recipient or a stem cell or donor lymphocyte infusion donor (not recorded which). It is not recorded whose cells these are; they may come from a transplant donor.

CDR3 DNA sequence: TGTGCCAGCTCACCACCGCCGTCCTACGAGCAGTACTTC. Its translation: CASSPPPSYEQYF. The chain has TRBV18 and TRBJ2-7, with no clear D. CDR3 length: 13 residues. Germline assignment: CDR1 KGHSH and CDR2 LQKENI. V was pared by 0 bases and J by 1 base, with 4 bases between.